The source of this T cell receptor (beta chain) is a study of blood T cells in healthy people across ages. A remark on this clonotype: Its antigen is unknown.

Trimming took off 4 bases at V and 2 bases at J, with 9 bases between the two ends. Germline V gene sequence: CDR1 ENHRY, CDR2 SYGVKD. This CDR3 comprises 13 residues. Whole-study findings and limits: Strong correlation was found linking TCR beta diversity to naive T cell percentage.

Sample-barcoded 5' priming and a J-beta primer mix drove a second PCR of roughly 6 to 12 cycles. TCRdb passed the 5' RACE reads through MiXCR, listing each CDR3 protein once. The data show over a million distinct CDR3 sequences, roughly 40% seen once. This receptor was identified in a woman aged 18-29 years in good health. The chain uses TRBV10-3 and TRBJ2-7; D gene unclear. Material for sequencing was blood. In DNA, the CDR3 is TGTGCCATCAGTGCTGACCAAACCTACGAGCAGTACTTC. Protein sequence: CAISADQTYEQYF.